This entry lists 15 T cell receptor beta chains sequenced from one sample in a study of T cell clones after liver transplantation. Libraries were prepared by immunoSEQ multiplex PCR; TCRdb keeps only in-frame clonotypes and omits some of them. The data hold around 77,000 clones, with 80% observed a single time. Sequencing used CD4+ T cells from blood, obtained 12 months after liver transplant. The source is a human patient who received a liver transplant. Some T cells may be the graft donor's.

CDR3 loop: CASSYRGSKVAGGPKETQYF. CDR3 in DNA: TGTGCCAGCAGCTATCGGGGATCTAAGGTAGCGGGAGGGCCCAAAGAGACCCAGTACTTC. The V gene is TRBV7-8, the J gene TRBJ2-5, with 11 bases lining up with TRBD2. The trim removed 4 bases at V and 3 bases at J, leaving 19 bases unmatched. The CDR3 loop spans 20 amino acids. CDR1 is SGHVS, CDR2 FQNEAQ, per germline.

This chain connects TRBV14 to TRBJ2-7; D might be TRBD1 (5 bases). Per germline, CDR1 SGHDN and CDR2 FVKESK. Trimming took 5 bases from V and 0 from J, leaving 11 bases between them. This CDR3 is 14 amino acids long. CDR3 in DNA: TGTGCCAGCAGCGTTCAGCAGGGCTCCTACGAGCAGTACTTC. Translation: CASSVQQGSYEQYF.

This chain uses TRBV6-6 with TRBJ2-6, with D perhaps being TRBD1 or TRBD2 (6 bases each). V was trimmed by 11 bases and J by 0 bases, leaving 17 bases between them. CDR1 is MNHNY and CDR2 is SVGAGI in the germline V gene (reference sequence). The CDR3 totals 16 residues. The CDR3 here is CASSQGGHSGANVLTF. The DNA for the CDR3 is TGTGCCTCCTCACAGGGAGGACACTCTGGGGCCAACGTCCTGACTTTC.

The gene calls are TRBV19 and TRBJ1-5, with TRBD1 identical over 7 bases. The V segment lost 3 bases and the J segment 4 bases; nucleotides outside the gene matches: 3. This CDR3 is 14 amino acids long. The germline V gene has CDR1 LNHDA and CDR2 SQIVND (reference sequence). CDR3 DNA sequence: TGTGCCAGTAGTATTATCAGGGGGAATCAGCCCCAGCATTTT. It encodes CASSIIRGNQPQHF.

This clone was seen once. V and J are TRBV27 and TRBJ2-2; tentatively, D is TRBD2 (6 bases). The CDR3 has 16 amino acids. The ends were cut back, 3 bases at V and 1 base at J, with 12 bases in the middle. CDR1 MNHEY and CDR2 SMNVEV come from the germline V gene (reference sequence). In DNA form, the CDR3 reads TGTGCCAGCAGTTTGAGCCTAGCGAAGAACACCGGGGAGCTGTTTTTT. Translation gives CASSLSLAKNTGELFF.

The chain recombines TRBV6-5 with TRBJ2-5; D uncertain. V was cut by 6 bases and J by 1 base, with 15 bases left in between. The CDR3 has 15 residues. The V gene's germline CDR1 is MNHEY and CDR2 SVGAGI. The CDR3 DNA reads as TGTGCCAGCAGCCCTCTGACGAGGTCCCAAGAGACCCAGTACTTC. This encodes CASSPLTRSQETQYF.

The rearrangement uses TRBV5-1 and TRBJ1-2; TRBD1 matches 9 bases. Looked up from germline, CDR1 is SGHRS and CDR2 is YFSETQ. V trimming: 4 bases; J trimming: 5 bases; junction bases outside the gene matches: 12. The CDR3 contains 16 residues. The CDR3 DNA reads TGCGCCAGCAGCCCTAACCAGGGGACAGGGCTATATGGCTACACCTTC. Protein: CASSPNQGTGLYGYTF.

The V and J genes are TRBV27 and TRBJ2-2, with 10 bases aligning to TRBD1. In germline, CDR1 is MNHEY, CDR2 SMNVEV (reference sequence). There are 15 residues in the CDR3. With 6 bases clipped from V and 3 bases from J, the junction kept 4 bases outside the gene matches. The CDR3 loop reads CASRPGQGYTGELFF. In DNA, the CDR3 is TGTGCCAGCAGGCCGGGACAGGGGTACACCGGGGAGCTGTTTTTT.

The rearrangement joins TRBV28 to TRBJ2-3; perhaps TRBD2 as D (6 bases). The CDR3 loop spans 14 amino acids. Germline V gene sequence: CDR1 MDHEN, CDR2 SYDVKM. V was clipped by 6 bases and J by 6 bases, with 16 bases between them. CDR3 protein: CASRGGVWVDTQYF. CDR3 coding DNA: TGTGCCAGCAGGGGGGGAGTTTGGGTGGATACGCAGTATTTT.

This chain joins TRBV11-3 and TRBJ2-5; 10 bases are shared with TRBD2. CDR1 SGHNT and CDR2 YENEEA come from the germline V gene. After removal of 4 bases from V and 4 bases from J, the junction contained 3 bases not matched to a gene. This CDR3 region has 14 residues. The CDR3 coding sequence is TGTGCCAGCAGCTCTACTAGCGGGATAGAGACCCAGTACTTC. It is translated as CASSSTSGIETQYF.

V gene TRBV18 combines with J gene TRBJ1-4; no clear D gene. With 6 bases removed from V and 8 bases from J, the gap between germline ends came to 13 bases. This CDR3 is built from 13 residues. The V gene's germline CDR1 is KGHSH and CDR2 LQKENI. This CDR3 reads CASSSQGQEKLFF. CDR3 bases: TGTGCCAGCTCCTCTCAAGGGCAGGAAAAACTGTTTTTT.

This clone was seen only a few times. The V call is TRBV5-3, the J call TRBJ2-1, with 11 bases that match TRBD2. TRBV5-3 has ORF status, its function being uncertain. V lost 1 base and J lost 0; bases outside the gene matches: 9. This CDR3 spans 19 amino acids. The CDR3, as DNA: TGTGCCAGAAGCTTGAGACTAGCGGGACCCAAGAGCTCCTACAATGAGCAGTTCTTC. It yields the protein CARSLRLAGPKSSYNEQFF.

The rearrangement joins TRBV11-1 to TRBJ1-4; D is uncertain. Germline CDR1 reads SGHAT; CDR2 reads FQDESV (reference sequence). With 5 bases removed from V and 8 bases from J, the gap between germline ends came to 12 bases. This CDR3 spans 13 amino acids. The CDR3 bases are TGTGCCAGCAGCCTGATGGGAGACGAAAAACTGTTTTTT. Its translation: CASSLMGDEKLFF.

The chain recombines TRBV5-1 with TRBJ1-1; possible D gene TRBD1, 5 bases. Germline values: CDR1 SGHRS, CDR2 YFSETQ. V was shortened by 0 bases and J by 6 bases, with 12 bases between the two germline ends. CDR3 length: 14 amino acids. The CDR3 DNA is TGCGCCAGCAGCTTGGCAGGGAGCGTATCTGAAGCTTTCTTT. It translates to CASSLAGSVSEAFF.

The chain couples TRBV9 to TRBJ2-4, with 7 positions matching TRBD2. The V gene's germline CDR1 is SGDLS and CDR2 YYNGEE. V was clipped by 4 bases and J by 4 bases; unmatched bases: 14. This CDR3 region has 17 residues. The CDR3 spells CASSPSPRGVEKNIQYF. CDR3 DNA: TGTGCCAGCAGCCCATCACCACGGGGGGTCGAGAAAAACATTCAGTACTTC. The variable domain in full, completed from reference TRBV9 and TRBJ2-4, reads DSGVTQTPKHLITATGQRVTLRCSPRSGDLSVYWYQQSLDQGLQFLIQYYNGEERAKGNILERFSAQQFPDLHSELNLSSLELGDSALYFCASSPSPRGVEKNIQYFGAGTRLSVL.